The clone carrying this T cell receptor beta chain occurred a few times. Its antigen is undetermined. A multiplex PCR was run with 60 Vbeta primers and 13 Jbeta primers. Libraries were prepared by immunoSEQ multiplex PCR; TCRdb keeps only in-frame clonotypes and omits some of them. This sample has 150,000 or so clones, with over 70% found just once. This sample is part of a study of cytomegalovirus exposure and HLA in healthy donors. Study-wide results and limits: As immune exposure information, only CMV serostatus was available. Across donors, most TCRs were seen rarely, yet some public ones were widespread. Versus the approximately 700-donor mean, an Asian-associated ancestry cluster reportedly showed fewer N-insertions in a later analysis.

The CDR3 has 15 residues. V gave up 10 bases and J gave up 6 bases, with 22 bases separating them. CDR1 is LNHDA, CDR2 SQIVND, per germline (reference sequence). The specimen sequenced was PBMCs. The receptor's source is a male donor in good health and CMV-seronegative. The genes are TRBV19 and TRBJ1-5; perhaps TRBD1 as D (6 bases). The CDR3 DNA is TGTGCCACCGCTGCCGGGGCAGGGGCAACTCAGCCCCAGCATTTT. This codes for CATAAGAGATQPQHF. Combining the CDR3 with reference TRBV19 and TRBJ1-5 gives the whole variable domain DGGITQSPKYLFRKEGQNVTLSCEQNLNHDAMYWYRQDPGQGLRLIYYSQIVNDFQKGDIAEGYSVSREKKESFPLTVTSAQKNPTAFYLCATAAGAGATQPQHFGDGTRLSIL.